These 8 T cell receptor beta chains were sequenced from one sample in a study of CD8 T cells in ankylosing spondylitis. TCRdb independently ran MiXCR on the 5' RACE reads; one entry per CDR3 protein. Among roughly 490,000 distinct CDR3 sequences listed, about 5% were seen once. General study points: One TCR beta motif, made up of 7 or 8 highly homologous variants, appeared characteristic of ankylosing spondylitis blood.

For these receptors, no antigen is known. The specimen sequenced was blood, either unsorted or a sorted T cell fraction (not recorded which). These receptors were taken from a male donor with ankylosing spondylitis.

The chain uses TRBV3-1 and TRBJ2-3; the D gene could be TRBD1 or TRBD2 (6 bases each). The CDR3 loop spans 15 amino acids. Germline-derived CDR1 and CDR2 are LGHDT and YNNKEL (reference sequence). Trimming pared 2 bases from V and 2 bases from J, leaving 11 bases between. The DNA for the CDR3 is TGTGCCAGCAGCCAAAGAGGGGGGAACACAGATACGCAGTATTTT. Its translation is CASSQRGGNTDTQYF.

This clonotype has a handful of counts. The chain has TRBV28 and TRBJ2-7, with TRBD2 matching 7 bases. V lost 8 bases and J lost 4; bases outside the gene matches: 14. There are 15 residues in the CDR3. Germline V gene lookup returns CDR1 MDHEN and CDR2 SYDVKM. CDR3 in amino acids: CASGWLLAGAYEQYF. DNA of the CDR3: TGTGCCAGCGGCTGGCTGTTAGCGGGCGCTTACGAGCAGTACTTC.

In its sample, this clonotype was seen many times. J is TRBJ1-5 and V is TRBV6-2 or TRBV6-3; D is unclear. This CDR3 has 12 amino acids. Trimming took off 4 bases at V and 4 bases at J, with 5 bases between the two ends. CDR1 is MNHEY and CDR2 is SVGEGT in the germline V gene. The CDR3: CASSFTNQPQHF. The CDR3, as DNA: TGTGCCAGCAGTTTTACTAATCAGCCCCAGCATTTT.

At least ten counts were recorded for this clonotype. V and J are TRBV29-1 and TRBJ1-2; D unclear. The CDR3 has 14 residues. Germline loops: CDR1 SQVTM, CDR2 ANQGSEA. The ends were cut back, 5 bases at V and 2 bases at J, with 15 bases in the middle. The DNA of the CDR3 is TGCAGCGTTAACTTAGACAAGAGCAACTATGGCTACACCTTC. It is translated as CSVNLDKSNYGYTF.

This clonotype was detected many times. V usage is TRBV28 and J usage is TRBJ1-1; 7 nucleotides align to TRBD1. Per germline, CDR1 MDHEN and CDR2 SYDVKM. V shed 4 bases, J shed 10 bases, and the junction held 21 bases outside the gene matches. The CDR3 sequence is 17 residues long. CDR3 DNA: TGTGCCAGCAGTTCAAACCCCGTTCGACAGGGAGGGGTCGGAGCTTTCTTT. Residues: CASSSNPVRQGGVGAFF.

This clonotype appeared many times. The rearrangement uses TRBV11-1 and TRBJ2-7, with TRBD1 identical over 9 bases. J lost 2 bases, V lost 2 bases, and 13 bases had no gene match. Germline V gene lookup returns CDR1 SGHAT and CDR2 FQDESV (reference sequence). The CDR3 spans 18 residues. CDR3 sequence reads: CASSLSATPGTGTYEQYF. DNA of the CDR3: TGTGCCAGCAGCTTATCCGCCACTCCCGGGACAGGGACCTACGAGCAGTACTTC.

Many counts were recorded for this clonotype. CDR3 residues: CASSKGHYGYTF. Written as DNA, the CDR3 is TGTGCCAGCAGCAAGGGCCACTATGGCTACACCTTC. This chain joins TRBV21-1 and TRBJ1-2. TRBV21-1 is a documented pseudogene. The CDR3 covers 12 residues.

This clonotype was seen at least ten times. The chain couples TRBV6-1 to TRBJ2-3, with 11 bases fitting TRBD2. The V gene end was trimmed by 7 bases and the J gene end by 6 bases; junction bases not matched to a gene: 6. CDR3 length: 14 amino acids. Germline-derived CDR1 and CDR2 are MNHNS and SASEGT. In DNA form, the CDR3 reads TGTGCCAGCACCAGACTAGCGGGAACCGATACGCAGTATTTT. Its translation is CASTRLAGTDTQYF.